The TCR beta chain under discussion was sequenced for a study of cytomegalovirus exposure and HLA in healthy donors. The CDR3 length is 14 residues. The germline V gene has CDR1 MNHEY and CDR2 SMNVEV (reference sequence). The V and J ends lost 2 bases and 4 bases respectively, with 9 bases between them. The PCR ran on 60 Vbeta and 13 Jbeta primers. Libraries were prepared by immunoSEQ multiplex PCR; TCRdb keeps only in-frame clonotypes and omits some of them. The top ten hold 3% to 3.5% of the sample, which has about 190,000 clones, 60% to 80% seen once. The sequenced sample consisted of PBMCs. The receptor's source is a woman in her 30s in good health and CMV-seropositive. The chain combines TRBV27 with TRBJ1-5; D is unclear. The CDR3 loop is CASSLSGLNQPQHF. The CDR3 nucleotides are TGTGCCAGCAGTTTAAGCGGGTTGAATCAGCCCCAGCATTTT.